The rows below give T cell receptor beta chains drawn from one sample of a study of T cells after posttransplantation cyclophosphamide. TCRdb's copy holds only in-frame clones and misses some; the assay was immunoSEQ multiplex PCR. This table has tens of thousands of clones, 73% appearing once. The sample consisted of memory CD4+ T cells sorted from PBMCs. The receptors stem from a woman aged 55-75 years in good health, CMV-negative, and a related stem cell transplant donor. CDR3s include the opening cysteine and the closing phenylalanine or tryptophan. A D gene is named only where the DNA matches it firmly. The listing skips clone size in some rows; elsewhere it reads once, few, many or a size class.

TRBV5-1,few,TRBD1,TRBJ1-4,TGCGCCAGCAGCTTGGACAGGGGCGGACCCCGGGAAAAACTGTTTTTT,CASSLDRGGPREKLFF
TRBV6-5,NA,NA,TRBJ2-7,TGTGCCAGCAGTTACCAGGACACCTACGAGCAGTACTTC,CASSYQDTYEQYF
TRBV9,NA,TRBD1,TRBJ2-3,TGTGCCAGCAGCGCACGGACAGGTACGGATACGCAGTATTTT,CASSARTGTDTQYF
TRBV7-8,NA,NA,TRBJ2-3,TGTGCCAGCAGCTCAATCCGGGTCGCAGATACGCAGTATTTT,CASSSIRVADTQYF
TRBV2,few,TRBD2,TRBJ2-7,TGTGCCAGCAGTGAAAATAGCGGGGGATACTACGAGCAGTACTTC,CASSENSGGYYEQYF
TRBV19,NA,NA,TRBJ1-2,TGTGCCAGTAGTACCCCGGGGACTCTTGATAACTATGGCTACACCTTC,CASSTPGTLDNYGYTF
TRBV2,NA,TRBD2,TRBJ2-5,TGTGCCAGCAGACGCGGCCGGGGACTAGCGGATTCTGGGACCCAGTACTTC,CASRRGRGLADSGTQYF
TRBV2,NA,TRBD2,TRBJ2-1,TGTGCCAGCAGGGCCCGGCTAGCGGGGTTCAATGAGCAGTTCTTC,CASRARLAGFNEQFF
TRBV5-1,few,NA,TRBJ1-2,TGCGCCAGCAGCTTTCTAGGAATAGCGACATCCTCCTATGGCTACACCTTC,CASSFLGIATSSYGYTF
TRBV28,NA,NA,TRBJ2-7,TGTGCCAGCAGGAACACCAGGGGATTCTACGAGCAGTACTTC,CASRNTRGFYEQYF
TRBV27,NA,TRBD1,TRBJ1-1,TGTGCCAGCAGTGACAGGGGTGTGACTGAAGCTTTCTTT,CASSDRGVTEAFF
TRBV5-4,few,NA,TRBJ2-7,TGTGCCAGCAGCTTGGACAGGAGTCCCTACGAGCAGTACTTC,CASSLDRSPYEQYF
TRBV6-5,NA,TRBD1,TRBJ2-1,TGTGCCAGCAGCCGGGACAGGGGGACTTACAATGAGCAGTTCTTC,CASSRDRGTYNEQFF
TRBV5-4,NA,NA,TRBJ2-3,TGTGCCAGCAGCAAGGGGGGGCGCGGTCTCATTCGGGATACGCAGTATTTT,CASSKGGRGLIRDTQYF
TRBV28,NA,TRBD2,TRBJ2-7,TGTGCCAGCGCGAGCGGGGCCAGCTCCTACGAGCAGTACTTC,CASASGASSYEQYF
TRBV2,NA,TRBD1,TRBJ1-5,TGTGCCAGCAGGCCCGGGACAGTTAGCAATCAGCCCCAGCATTTT,CASRPGTVSNQPQHF
TRBV7-8,NA,NA,TRBJ2-7,TGTGCCAGCAGACCTTCCTCAGGAGGCGAGCAGTACTTC,CASRPSSGGEQYF
TRBV7-9,few,TRBD1,TRBJ1-2,TGTGCCAGCAGCTCCATTCGGGACAGGGGTTCCTATGGCTACACCTTC,CASSSIRDRGSYGYTF
TRBV9,NA,TRBD2,TRBJ2-2,TGTGCCAGCAGCTTCTGGGCGGGGGGAAGGACCGGGGAGCTGTTTTTT,CASSFWAGGRTGELFF
TRBV4-1,once,TRBD2,TRBJ2-3,TGCGCCAGCACCCGAAAGGGGACTAGCGGGGACTCTAGCACAGATACGCAGTATTTT,CASTRKGTSGDSSTDTQYF
TRBV30,few,NA,TRBJ2-7,TGTGCCTGGAGTAGGCAGGGATCCTACGAGCAGTACTTC,CAWSRQGSYEQYF
TRBV6-5,once,TRBD1,TRBJ1-2,TGTGCCAGCAGACAGGGGGCGAGTGGCTACACCTTC,CASRQGASGYTF
TRBV19,NA,TRBD2,TRBJ2-7,TGTGCCAGTAGTACCAGACTAGCGGGAGTCCACGAGCAGTACTTC,CASSTRLAGVHEQYF
TRBV9,NA,TRBD1,TRBJ1-1,TGTGCCAGCAGCACAAGGGACAGGGCGTACACTGAAGCTTTCTTT,CASSTRDRAYTEAFF
TRBV9,NA,TRBD1,TRBJ1-2,TGTGCCAGCAGCGTGGATCCCGGGACAGGGAATGGCTACACCTTC,CASSVDPGTGNGYTF
TRBV28,NA,TRBD1,TRBJ2-1,TGTGCCAGCAGTGCCGCATATGGGACAGGGTTAACCTACAATGAGCAGTTCTTC,CASSAAYGTGLTYNEQFF
TRBV27,NA,NA,TRBJ1-1,TGTGCCAGCAGTTATACGACACGCACTGAAGCTTTCTTT,CASSYTTRTEAFF
TRBV2,NA,NA,TRBJ2-5,TGTGCCAGTAGATACAGGGGGGGTCAAGAGACCCAGTACTTC,CASRYRGGQETQYF
TRBV5-1,NA,NA,TRBJ1-2,TGCGCCAGCAGCTGGGACAAACCTAACTATGGCTACACCTTC,CASSWDKPNYGYTF
TRBV6-5,NA,NA,TRBJ1-2,TGTGCCAGCAGTTACTATCGGGACAATAGGGACTACACCTTC,CASSYYRDNRDYTF
TRBV9,NA,NA,TRBJ2-1,TGTGCCAGCAGCGTTTCTGGCGGAACCTCCTACAATGAGCAGTTCTTC,CASSVSGGTSYNEQFF
TRBV7-9,NA,NA,TRBJ2-2,TGTGCCAGCAGCTTATTATTACAGGGAAGGACCGGGGAGCTGTTTTTT,CASSLLLQGRTGELFF
TRBV30,NA,NA,TRBJ2-3,TGTGCCTGGAGTTTCATGGATACGCAGTATTTT,CAWSFMDTQYF
TRBV5-1,NA,NA,TRBJ1-3,TGCGCCAGCAGCTTGGGGCAGACTCTCTCTGGAAACACCATATATTTT,CASSLGQTLSGNTIYF
TRBV6-5,NA,NA,TRBJ2-7,TGTGCCAGCAGGCGGACAGTTACACTATACGAGCAGTACTTC,CASRRTVTLYEQYF
TRBV11-2,NA,TRBD1,TRBJ1-1,TGTGCCAGCAGCTTAGCGGGACAGGGGGCGGTCCGCCAAGCTTTCTTT,CASSLAGQGAVRQAFF
TRBV29-1,NA,NA,TRBJ2-3,TGCAGCGCAGGAGGAGTGTCTAGCACAGATACGCAGTATTTT,CSAGGVSSTDTQYF
TRBV10-3,once,NA,TRBJ1-5,TGTGCCAGCCGACGGACAGAAAGCAATCAGCCCCAGCATTTT,CASRRTESNQPQHF
TRBV9,NA,TRBD1,TRBJ2-2,TGTGCCAGCAGTACAGGGGGGACCAACACCGGGGAGCTGTTTTTT,CASSTGGTNTGELFF
TRBV7-2,NA,TRBD1,TRBJ2-5,TGTGCCAGCAGCGGACAGGGTGTTGAGACCCAGTACTTC,CASSGQGVETQYF
TRBV29-1,NA,TRBD1,TRBJ2-7,TGCAGCGTTCAGCAGACCGGGACAGGGAGGCACGAGCAGTACTTC,CSVQQTGTGRHEQYF
TRBV6-4,NA,NA,TRBJ2-1,TGTGCCAGCAGTTTGGAGGCGCTAGGTAATGAGCAGTTCTTC,CASSLEALGNEQFF
TRBV6-5,NA,TRBD2,TRBJ2-1,TGTGCCAGCAGTTATGGAGCAGCGGGAAGGGATGAGCAGTTCTTC,CASSYGAAGRDEQFF
TRBV28,NA,NA,TRBJ2-7,TGTGCCAGCAGTTTATCAGGATCGAATTACTACGAGCAGTACTTC,CASSLSGSNYYEQYF
TRBV19,NA,NA,TRBJ1-1,TGTGCCAGTGGGCCAACGAACACTGAAGCTTTCTTT,CASGPTNTEAFF
TRBV11-2,NA,NA,TRBJ1-1,TGTGCCAGCAGCTTAAGGAGTCACACTGAAGCTTTCTTT,CASSLRSHTEAFF
TRBV13,NA,TRBD1,TRBJ2-7,TGTGCCAGCAGCCCGCGGACAGGGTATATCGACGAGCAGTACTTC,CASSPRTGYIDEQYF
TRBV7-9,NA,NA,TRBJ1-2,TGTGCCAGCAGCTTCTCAGGGTCCGGCTACACCTTC,CASSFSGSGYTF
TRBV5-1,NA,NA,TRBJ1-1,TGCGCCAGCAGCGGGCCGTTGGGGGCCGGGGCTGAAGCTTTCTTT,CASSGPLGAGAEAFF
TRBV19,NA,TRBD2,TRBJ2-7,TGTGCCAGTAGTCCCGTTTCCGGGACTACCTTCGAGCAGTACTTC,CASSPVSGTTFEQYF